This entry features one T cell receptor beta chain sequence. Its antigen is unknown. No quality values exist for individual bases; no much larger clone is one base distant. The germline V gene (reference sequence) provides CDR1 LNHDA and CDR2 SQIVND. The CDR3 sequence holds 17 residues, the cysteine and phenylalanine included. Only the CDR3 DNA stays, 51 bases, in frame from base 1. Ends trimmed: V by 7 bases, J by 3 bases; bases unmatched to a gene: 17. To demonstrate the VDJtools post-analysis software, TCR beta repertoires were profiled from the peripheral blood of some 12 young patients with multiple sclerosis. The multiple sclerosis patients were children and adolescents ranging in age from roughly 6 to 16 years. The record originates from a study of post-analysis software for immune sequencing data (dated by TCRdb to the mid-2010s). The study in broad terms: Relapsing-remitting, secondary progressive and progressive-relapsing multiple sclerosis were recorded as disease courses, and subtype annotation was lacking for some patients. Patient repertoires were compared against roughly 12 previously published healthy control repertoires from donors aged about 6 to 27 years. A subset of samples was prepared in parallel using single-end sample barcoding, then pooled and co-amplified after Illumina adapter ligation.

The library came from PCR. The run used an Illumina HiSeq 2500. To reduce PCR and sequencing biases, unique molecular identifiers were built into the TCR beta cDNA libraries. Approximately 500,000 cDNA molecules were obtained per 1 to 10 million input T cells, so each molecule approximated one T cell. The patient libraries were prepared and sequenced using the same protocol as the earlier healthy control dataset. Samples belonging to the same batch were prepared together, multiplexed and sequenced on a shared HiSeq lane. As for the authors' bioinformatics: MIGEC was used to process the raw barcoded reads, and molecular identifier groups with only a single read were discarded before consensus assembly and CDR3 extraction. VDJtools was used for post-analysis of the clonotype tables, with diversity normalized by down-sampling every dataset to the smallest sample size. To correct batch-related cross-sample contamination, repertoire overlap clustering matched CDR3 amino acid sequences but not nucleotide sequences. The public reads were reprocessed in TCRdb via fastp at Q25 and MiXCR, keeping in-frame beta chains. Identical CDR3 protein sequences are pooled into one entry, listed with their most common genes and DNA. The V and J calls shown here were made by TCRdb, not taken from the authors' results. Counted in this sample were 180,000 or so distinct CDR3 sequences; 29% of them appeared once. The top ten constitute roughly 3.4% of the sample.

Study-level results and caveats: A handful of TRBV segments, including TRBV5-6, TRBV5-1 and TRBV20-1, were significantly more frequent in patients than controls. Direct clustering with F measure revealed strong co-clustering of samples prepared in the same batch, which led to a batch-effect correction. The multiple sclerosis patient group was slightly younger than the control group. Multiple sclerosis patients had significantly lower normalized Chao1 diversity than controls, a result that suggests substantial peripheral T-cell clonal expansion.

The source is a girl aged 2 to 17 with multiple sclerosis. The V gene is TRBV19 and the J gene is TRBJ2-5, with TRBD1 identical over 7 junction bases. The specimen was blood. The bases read TGTGCCAGTACCGCAAGGGGCGACAGGGTGATGGAAGAGACCCAGTACTTC. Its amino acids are CASTARGDRVMEETQYF.